This T cell receptor beta chain was recorded in a study of CD8+CD57+ T cells in acquired aplastic anemia. The CDR3 runs 14 residues. Germline V gives CDR1 MGHRA, CDR2 YSYEKL. The V and J ends lost 0 bases and 4 bases respectively, with 9 bases between them. Study conclusions and caveats: Patients and controls had CD8+ Simpson's diversity values that were not significantly distinct.

All patients picked for sequencing had shown, by flow cytometry, an expansion of CD8+CD57+ cells. The template for TCR beta VDJ and CDR3 sequence profiling was genomic DNA. From the reads, TCRdb called clonotypes with MiXCR, one entry per CDR3 protein. Of 150,000 or so distinct CDR3 sequences listed, roughly 50% are singletons. This clonotype was observed at least ten times. The antigen remains undetermined. The sequencing sample was made of sorted CD4+, CD8+, or CD8+CD57+ T cells (not recorded which) from PBMCs. The TCR comes from a human donor with aplastic anemia. V gene TRBV4-1 combines with J gene TRBJ1-2; weak D call: TRBD1 (6 bases). This CDR3 reads CASSQDQGSYGYTF. The CDR3 nucleotides are TGCGCCAGCAGCCAAGATCAGGGGTCCTATGGCTACACCTTC.